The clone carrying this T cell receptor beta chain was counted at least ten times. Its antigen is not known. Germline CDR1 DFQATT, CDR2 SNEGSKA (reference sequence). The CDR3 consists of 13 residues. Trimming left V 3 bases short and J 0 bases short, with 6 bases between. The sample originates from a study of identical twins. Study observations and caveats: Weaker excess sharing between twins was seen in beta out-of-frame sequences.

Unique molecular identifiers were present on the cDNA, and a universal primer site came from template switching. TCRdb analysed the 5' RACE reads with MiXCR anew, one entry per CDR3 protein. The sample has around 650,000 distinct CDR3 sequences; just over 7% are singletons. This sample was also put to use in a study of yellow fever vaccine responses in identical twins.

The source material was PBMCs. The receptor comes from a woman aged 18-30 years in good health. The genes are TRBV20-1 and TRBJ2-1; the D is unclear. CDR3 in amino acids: CSARRSSYNEQFF. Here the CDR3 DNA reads TGCAGTGCTAGGAGGAGCTCCTACAATGAGCAGTTCTTC.